Described below is a single T cell receptor beta chain sequence and its context. The antigen is not known. The data were produced by immunoSEQ multiplex PCR, yet TCRdb's version contains in-frame clones alone and is incomplete. The sample gives around 2,400 clones, approximately 35% of which show up once; about 19% is in the top ten. The CDR3 loop spans 14 amino acids. In germline, CDR1 is LNHDA, CDR2 SQIVND (reference sequence). V was clipped by 9 bases and J by 1 base, with 15 bases between them. This sample stems from a study of PD-L1 blockade in urothelial cancer. Study-wide context: Patients' atezolizumab regimen, 1,200 mg intravenously every 3 weeks, began in the mid-2010s.

Study findings and constraints: Durable-benefit patients carried more tumor-infiltrating T lymphocytes.

The chain has TRBV19 and TRBJ1-1; D perhaps matches TRBD1 (6 bases). The sequencing here drew on tumor tissue, taken before atezolizumab (anti-PD-L1) treatment. This TCR derives from a man between 60 and 75 years old with urothelial cancer. For the CDR3, the DNA is TGTGCCAGCAATAAGGACAGCCCGAACACTGAAGCTTTCTTT. Amino acid sequence: CASNKDSPNTEAFF.